Sequencing of this T cell receptor beta chain was carried out in a study of blood T cell repertoires in COVID-19. Study at large: T cells, B-cell-depleted T cells, or PBMCs supplied cDNA or gDNA.

J lost 6 bases, V lost 0 bases, and 2 bases had no gene match. The CDR3 has 13 amino acids. In germline, CDR1 is SGDLS, CDR2 YYNGEE. As processed by the authors: For nucleated cells, counts were estimated from reference gene primer amplification. Clones were sequenced by immunoSEQ multiplex PCR, and TCRdb holds only the in-frame ones, with some missing. V and J calls and clone size are as listed in that table; D and trimming were resolved from the DNA. This table has 85,000 to 110,000 clones, about 90% appearing once. Sequenced input: peripheral blood. The receptor was isolated from a human donor in a cohort sampled during active COVID-19. The rearrangement joins TRBV9 to TRBJ1-1; 7 nucleotides line up with TRBD1. CDR3: CASSVATGAEAFF. The CDR3 region has the DNA TGTGCCAGCAGCGTAGCCACAGGGGCTGAAGCTTTCTTT.